This entry concerns a single TCR beta chain. This sample is part of a study of blood T cell repertoires in COVID-19. Background on the study: The study drew acute and convalescent COVID-19 samples from the United States, Italy and Spain. PBMCs, B-cell-depleted T cells, or T cells provided the cDNA or gDNA that made up the material.

Germline V lookup: CDR1 LGHDT, CDR2 YNNKEL (reference sequence). The CDR3 is 16 amino acids. V was trimmed by 0 bases and J by 5 bases, leaving 16 bases between them. In the study's own analysis: Researchers report that nucleated cell counts were estimated from reference gene primer amplification. The assay was immunoSEQ multiplex PCR, and TCRdb's table has in-frame clones only and misses some. D and trimming were read from the DNA, whereas the V and J calls and clone size are those reported in that table. The table lists roughly 86,000 clones, about 80% of them singletons, with around 6.9% in the top ten.

The specimen was peripheral blood. V gene TRBV3-1 (or the pseudogene TRBV3-2) combines with J gene TRBJ1-1, with D maybe TRBD1 (5 bases). The clonotype comes from a man aged 55 to 70 with acute or convalescent COVID-19. This CDR3 is CASSQDRGAGSTEAFF. CDR3 coding DNA: TGTGCCAGCAGCCAAGATCGAGGTGCAGGGTCTACTGAAGCTTTCTTT.